The present entry profiles one TCR beta chain with its context. The length of the CDR3 is 17 residues. After removal of 2 bases from V and 2 bases from J, the junction contained 5 bases not matched to a gene. In the study's own analysis: Amplified reference gene primers provided the basis for estimating nucleated cell counts. The assay was immunoSEQ multiplex PCR, and TCRdb's table has in-frame clones only and misses some. V and J calls and clone size are as listed in that table; D and trimming were resolved from the DNA. The sample has approximately 60,000 clones, about three quarters seen once. This entry is derived from a study of blood T cell repertoires in COVID-19.

The chain uses TRBV5-3 and TRBJ2-7; 15 positions match TRBD2. TRBV5-3 is designated an ORF whose function remains uncertain. Sequencing was performed on peripheral blood. This clonotype originated in a human donor in a cohort sampled during active COVID-19. CDR3: CARSLGTSGGPTYEQYF. The CDR3 DNA reads as TGTGCCAGAAGCTTAGGGACTAGCGGGGGGCCAACCTACGAGCAGTACTTC.